These 16 T cell receptor beta chains came from one sample sequenced in a study of T cell responses to AZD1222 COVID-19 vaccine. Using immunoSEQ multiplex PCR, the repertoire was profiled, and TCRdb retains in-frame clones only, with some absent. This sample has some 120,000 clones, with 65% to 90% found just once. The starting material was peripheral blood, obtained on day 0 of AZD1222 vaccination. The receptors shown here come from an adult in good health.

This clone has just a few counts. V gene TRBV5-1 combines with J gene TRBJ2-7; D remains ambiguous. CDR1 SGHRS and CDR2 YFSETQ come from the germline V gene. V shed 4 bases and J shed 5 bases, with 10 bases lying between them. This CDR3 region has 12 residues. This CDR3 is CASSPDLNEQYF. CDR3 coding DNA: TGCGCCAGCAGCCCTGACCTCAACGAGCAGTACTTC.

A remark on this clone: This same CDR3 is encoded by further DNA sequences in the sample. The chain has TRBV5-1 and TRBJ1-3; D unclear. The CDR3 is 14 amino acids. Trimming stripped 0 bases from V and 2 bases from J, with 6 bases between. In germline, CDR1 is SGHRS, CDR2 YFSETQ. CDR3 sequence reads: CASSLGGTGNTIYF. CDR3 bases: TGCGCCAGCAGCTTGGGAGGGACTGGAAACACCATATATTTT.

The gene calls are TRBV7-2 and TRBJ2-1; possibly TRBD1 or TRBD2 for D (5 bases each). Germline CDR1 and CDR2: SGHTA and FQGNSA. The CDR3 contains 17 residues. V was pared by 0 bases and J by 0 bases, with 12 bases between. The CDR3 DNA sequence: TGTGCCAGCAGCTTAGCGCAGGGACCCCTCTCCTACAATGAGCAGTTCTTC. This translates into CASSLAQGPLSYNEQFF.

V usage is TRBV10-3 and J usage is TRBJ1-2, with D maybe TRBD1 (6 bases). Trimming took 5 bases from V and 8 from J, leaving 18 bases between them. Per the germline V gene, CDR1 is ENHRY and CDR2 is SYGVKD. The CDR3 runs to 14 residues. The CDR3 is CAISSAGEEGGYTF. The CDR3 DNA reads TGTGCCATCAGTTCCGCAGGGGAGGAAGGGGGCTACACCTTC.

The chain employs TRBV19 and TRBJ2-7; D possibly corresponds to TRBD1 (6 bases). The V gene lost 5 bases and the J gene lost 7 bases, with 12 bases spanning the gap. The germline V gene encodes CDR1 LNHDA and CDR2 SQIVND (reference sequence). The CDR3 sequence is 12 residues long. The CDR3 loop is CASSQGPQEQYF. CDR3 in DNA: TGTGCCAGTAGTCAGGGGCCTCAGGAGCAGTACTTC.

A single count supports this clone. The chain carries TRBV5-6 and TRBJ1-1; a weak D match, TRBD1 (5 bases). The ends were cut back, 2 bases at V and 2 bases at J, with 19 bases in the middle. Germline assignment: CDR1 SGHDT and CDR2 YYEEEE. The CDR3 runs 17 residues. This chain's CDR3 is CASSFWGLWSGNTEAFF. DNA of the CDR3: TGTGCCAGCAGCTTTTGGGGGTTATGGTCGGGTAACACTGAAGCTTTCTTT.

The V call is TRBV7-2, the J call TRBJ2-1, with 8 bases aligning to TRBD2. This CDR3 spans 15 amino acids. CDR1 and CDR2 from the germline V gene are SGHTA and FQGNSA. J was trimmed by 8 bases and V by 4 bases; bases with no gene match: 10. The CDR3 region is CASSSRAGEGHEQFF. DNA of the CDR3: TGTGCCAGCAGCTCGAGAGCGGGAGAGGGGCATGAGCAGTTCTTC.

The rearrangement links TRBV4-1 to TRBJ2-2; a weak D match, TRBD1 (7 bases). Germline CDR1 and CDR2: MGHRA and YSYEKL. This CDR3 comprises 19 residues. Trimming stripped 5 bases from V and 1 base from J, with 23 bases between. CDR3 residues: CASSGQAGGTYLNTGELFF. The CDR3 bases are TGCGCCAGCAGCGGACAGGCCGGGGGCACCTACTTGAACACCGGGGAGCTGTTTTTT.

The rearrangement uses TRBV25-1 and TRBJ2-7; 10 bases line up with TRBD2. The V and J ends lost 6 bases and 3 bases, in that order; junction bases with no gene match: 2. CDR1 is MGHDK and CDR2 is SYGVNS in the germline V gene. The CDR3 consists of 13 residues. The CDR3 bases are TGTGCCAGCAGGTCTAGCGGGAGCTACGAGCAGTACTTC. It codes for CASRSSGSYEQYF.

The rearrangement links TRBV5-1 to TRBJ2-1, with D possibly TRBD2 on 5 matching bases. The CDR3 spans 14 residues. Germline V lookup: CDR1 SGHRS, CDR2 YFSETQ. Between the trimmed V and J ends, which lost 4 bases and 2 bases, there was a span of 10 bases. DNA for the CDR3: TGCGCCAGCAGCCTACTAGATGCCTACAATGAGCAGTTCTTC. It translates to CASSLLDAYNEQFF.

The chain has TRBV9 and TRBJ1-6, with a possible D match to TRBD1 (6 bases). The germline V and J ends were trimmed by 2 bases and 2 bases, with 11 bases remaining between them. Germline loops: CDR1 SGDLS, CDR2 YYNGEE. There are 16 residues in the CDR3. The CDR3 reads CASSVDSRPYNSPLHF. The CDR3 coding sequence is TGTGCCAGCAGCGTGGACAGCAGGCCCTATAATTCACCCCTCCACTTT.

The rearrangement links TRBV4-2 to TRBJ1-2; D perhaps matches TRBD1 (5 bases). CDR1 is LGHNA, CDR2 YNFKEQ, per germline. Trimming stripped 0 bases from V and 8 bases from J, with 22 bases between. This CDR3 comprises 17 residues. Here the CDR3 reads CASSQDDGAGRAPGYTF. Written as DNA, the CDR3 is TGTGCCAGCAGCCAAGATGATGGGGCAGGAAGAGCGCCCGGCTACACCTTC.

This chain links TRBV6-5 with TRBJ2-1; D not resolved. This CDR3 is 12 amino acids long. The germline gives CDR1 MNHEY, CDR2 SVGAGI. The V gene lost 2 bases and the J gene lost 10 bases, with 9 bases spanning the gap. The CDR3 bases are TGTGCCAGCAGTTACCGAGGCAGCGAGCAGTTCTTC. Protein product: CASSYRGSEQFF.

The chain employs TRBV5-1 and TRBJ2-3; 13 nucleotides agree with TRBD2. The junction had 6 bases not matched to a gene; V was cut back by 0 bases and J by 8 bases. Germline CDR1 SGHRS, CDR2 YFSETQ. The length of the CDR3 is 16 residues. DNA of the CDR3: TGCGCCAGCAGCTTGGGACTAGCGGGGGGTTCTGTTACGCAGTATTTT. Translation: CASSLGLAGGSVTQYF.

The chain employs TRBV6-5 and TRBJ2-7; 12 nucleotides agree with TRBD2. The germline V gene has CDR1 MNHEY and CDR2 SVGAGI. V lost 5 bases and J lost 3; bases outside the gene matches: 5. CDR3 length: 15 amino acids. The chain's CDR3 is CASSPLAGGVYEQYF. CDR3 DNA sequence: TGTGCCAGCAGTCCACTAGCGGGGGGCGTCTACGAGCAGTACTTC.

The V gene is TRBV4-3, the J gene TRBJ1-1; the D is unclear. V was shortened by 0 bases and J by 5 bases, with 7 bases between the two germline ends. From germline, CDR1 is LGHNA and CDR2 YSLEER. CDR3 length: 13 residues. In nucleotides, the CDR3 is TGCGCCAGCAGCCAAGAACCCCGGACTGAAGCTTTCTTT. Translation gives CASSQEPRTEAFF.